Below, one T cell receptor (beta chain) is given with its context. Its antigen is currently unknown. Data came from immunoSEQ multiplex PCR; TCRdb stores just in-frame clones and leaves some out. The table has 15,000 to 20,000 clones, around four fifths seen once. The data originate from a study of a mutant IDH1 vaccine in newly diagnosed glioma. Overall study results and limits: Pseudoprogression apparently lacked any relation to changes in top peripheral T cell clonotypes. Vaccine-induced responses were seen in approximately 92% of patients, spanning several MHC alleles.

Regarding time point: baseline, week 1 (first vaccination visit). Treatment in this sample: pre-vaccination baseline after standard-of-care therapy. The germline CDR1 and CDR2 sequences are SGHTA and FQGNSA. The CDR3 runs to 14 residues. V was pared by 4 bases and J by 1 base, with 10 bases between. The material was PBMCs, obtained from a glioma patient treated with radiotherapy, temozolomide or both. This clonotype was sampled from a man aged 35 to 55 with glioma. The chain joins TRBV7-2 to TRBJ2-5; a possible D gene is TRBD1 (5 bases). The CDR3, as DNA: TGTGCCAGCAGCTCCGACAGCTCCCAAGAGACCCAGTACTTC. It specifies CASSSDSSQETQYF.